Below, 24 T cell receptor beta chains from the same sample are listed, as sequenced in a study of human T cells and chemical hapten exposure. Time point meaning: pre-sensitization, week 0. Noted treatment: therapeutic diphenylcyclopropenone sensitization with weekly scalp DPC. TCRdb reanalysed the RACE reads using MiXCR and keeps one entry per CDR3 protein. The repertoire includes tens of thousands of distinct CDR3 sequences, approximately 9.9% of them detected once, and approximately 3.8% sits in the top ten. The sequences come from whole blood, collected in connection with sensitization to the hapten diphenylcyclopropenone (DPC). The receptor source for this set is a woman in her thirties or forties with alopecia areata. Some clones in this sample may be carry-over from other donors' samples.

This rearrangement joins TRBV2 to TRBJ2-6; D ambiguous. Germline V gene data show CDR1 as SNHLY and CDR2 as FYNNEI. V was shortened by 4 bases and J by 0 bases, with 10 bases between the two germline ends. The CDR3 length is 16 residues. CDR3 nucleotide sequence: TGTGCCAGCAGTGCCGGGCAGCCCTCTGGGGCCAACGTCCTGACTTTC. Protein sequence: CASSAGQPSGANVLTF.

The chain couples TRBV5-1 to TRBJ1-2; a weak D match, TRBD1 (5 bases). CDR3 size: 14 residues. Per the germline V gene, CDR1 is SGHRS and CDR2 is YFSETQ. V was trimmed by 3 bases and J by 6 bases, leaving 15 bases between them. CDR3 sequence reads: CASSWAGAEDGYTF. CDR3 DNA: TGCGCCAGCAGCTGGGCCGGGGCGGAGGATGGCTACACCTTC.

This clonotype was picked up a small number of times. The rearrangement links TRBV4-1 to TRBJ1-2, with D possibly matching TRBD1 (5 bases). This CDR3 spans 15 amino acids. The V end was cut by 4 bases, the J end by 4 bases, with 16 bases between. Looked up from germline, CDR1 is MGHRA and CDR2 is YSYEKL. The CDR3 DNA is TGCGCCAGCAGCCGGAACCCCCAGGGATCCTATGGCTACACCTTC. Translated: CASSRNPQGSYGYTF.

This clonotype was observed once. DNA of the CDR3: TGTGCCTGCATTGTTGGGTCATACACCGGGGAGCTGTTTTTT. This codes for CACIVGSYTGELFF. The chain employs TRBV12-3 or TRBV12-4 and TRBJ2-2; D uncertain. Trimming removed 11 bases from V and 3 bases from J, with 16 bases in between. This CDR3 contains 14 residues.

In its sample, this clonotype was seen many times. V usage is TRBV7-2 and J usage is TRBJ2-7, with TRBD1 as a possible D gene (5 bases). This CDR3 comprises 12 residues. Germline values: CDR1 SGHTA, CDR2 FQGNSA. The V gene lost 1 base and the J gene lost 12 bases, with 13 bases spanning the gap. The DNA for the CDR3 is TGTGCCAGCAGCTTAGGTCTCCAGGGTGTGTACTTC. It is translated as CASSLGLQGVYF.

This clonotype was detected many times. The chain employs TRBV6-1 and TRBJ1-1; D is undetermined. The CDR3 length is 12 residues. Trimming removed 0 bases from V and 8 bases from J, with 7 bases in between. The V gene's germline CDR1 is MNHNS and CDR2 SASEGT. CDR3 DNA: TGTGCCAGCAGTGAAGCGTCCGGGGAAGCTTTCTTT. Translation gives CASSEASGEAFF.

This clonotype has a count of ten or more. CDR3 sequence reads: CASSEQHEQFF. The CDR3 DNA reads TGTGCCAGCAGTGAGCAGCATGAGCAGTTCTTC. This sequence joins TRBV25-1 and TRBJ2-1; D gene ambiguous. This CDR3 is built from 11 residues. Germline CDR1 is MGHDK and CDR2 is SYGVNS. Deletions cut 3 bases from V and 8 bases from J, with 5 bases between.

The chain uses TRBV28 and TRBJ1-4, with 7 bases aligning to TRBD1. V shed 5 bases, J shed 4 bases, and the junction held 7 bases outside the gene matches. CDR1 and CDR2 (germline): MDHEN, SYDVKM. The CDR3 covers 15 residues. The CDR3 bases are TGTGCCAGCAGTCCTGGGACAGTTCTTAATGAAAAACTGTTTTTT. It specifies CASSPGTVLNEKLFF.

In its sample, this clonotype was seen many times. The chain joins TRBV28 to TRBJ2-3; 8 nucleotides line up with TRBD1. This CDR3 region has 15 residues. The germline V gene has CDR1 MDHEN and CDR2 SYDVKM. Trimming at V came to 5 bases and at J to 1 base, leaving 5 bases not matched to a gene. The CDR3 is CASSTAGQGTDTQYF. CDR3 nucleotides: TGTGCCAGCAGTACGGCGGGACAGGGCACAGATACGCAGTATTTT.

This clonotype was seen many times. The chain couples TRBV6-5 to TRBJ1-5, with no clear D. Germline CDR1 is MNHEY and CDR2 is SVGAGI. The V end lost 3 bases, the J end lost 7 bases, and 10 bases lay between the germline ends. The CDR3 contains 13 residues. CDR3 sequence reads: CASSYGSAQPQHF. For the CDR3, the DNA is TGTGCCAGCAGTTATGGCAGTGCCCAGCCCCAGCATTTT.

This clonotype was found many times. The V and J genes are TRBV11-2 and TRBJ2-2; D perhaps matches TRBD2 (5 bases). The ends were cut back, 7 bases at V and 4 bases at J, with 13 bases in the middle. This CDR3 spans 14 amino acids. The V gene's germline CDR1 is SGHAT and CDR2 FQNNGV. The CDR3 sequence is CASTQERITGELFF. The DNA for the CDR3 is TGTGCCAGCACCCAAGAGCGGATCACCGGGGAGCTGTTTTTT. The entire variable domain, with the rest obtained from reference TRBV11-2 and TRBJ2-2, is as follows: EAGVAQSPRYKIIEKRQSVAFWCNPISGHATLYWYQQILGQGPKLLIQFQNNGVVDDSQLPKDRFSAERLKGVDSTLKIQPAKLEDSAVYLCASTQERITGELFFGEGSRLTVL.

The chain links TRBV29-1 to TRBJ2-2; perhaps D is TRBD1 or TRBD2 (5 bases each). Germline V CDR1 and CDR2: SQVTM, ANQGSEA. Trimming removed 7 bases at V and 3 bases at J, with 12 bases between. The CDR3 has 13 amino acids. The CDR3 DNA is TGCAGCGCAGCCGGGACGCACACCGGGGAGCTGTTTTTT. Translation: CSAAGTHTGELFF.

This clonotype has at least ten counts. V gene TRBV6-2 or TRBV6-3 combines with J gene TRBJ2-5; 8 positions agree with TRBD2. This CDR3 is built from 14 residues. CDR1 MNHEY and CDR2 SVGEGT come from the germline V gene. With V trimmed by 6 bases and J by 5 bases, 8 bases remained unmatched. The DNA for the CDR3 is TGTGCCAGCAGCCCCCGGACTAGCTTGGAGACCCAGTACTTC. Translation: CASSPRTSLETQYF.

This clonotype appeared many times. V and J are TRBV14 and TRBJ2-7; D is unresolved. Trimming removed 4 bases at V and 1 base at J, with 5 bases between. Germline values: CDR1 SGHDN, CDR2 FVKESK. The CDR3 loop spans 12 amino acids. The CDR3 DNA sequence: TGTGCCAGCAGCCCCCGTTCCTACGAGCAGTACTTC. Translating gives CASSPRSYEQYF.

This clonotype was observed many times. The chain is built from TRBV9 and TRBJ2-5, with D unresolved. The CDR3 consists of 10 residues. Germline CDR1 SGDLS, CDR2 YYNGEE. Deletions cut 3 bases from V and 4 bases from J, with 1 base between. The CDR3 nucleotides are TGTGCCAGCAGCGGAGAGACCCAGTACTTC. It codes for CASSGETQYF.

This clonotype has at least ten counts. This chain connects TRBV5-1 to TRBJ2-7; 8 bases align to TRBD1. Germline V gene lookup returns CDR1 SGHRS and CDR2 YFSETQ. With 4 bases clipped from V and 3 bases from J, the junction kept 6 bases outside the gene matches. The CDR3 length is 14 residues. The CDR3 sequence: CASSGGQAYYEQYF. CDR3 DNA sequence: TGCGCCAGCAGCGGGGGACAGGCTTACTACGAGCAGTACTTC. Looking up the rest from reference TRBV5-1 and TRBJ2-7 gives the full variable domain: KAGVTQTPRYLIKTRGQQVTLSCSPISGHRSVSWYQQTPGQGLQFLFEYFSETQRNKGNFPGRFSGRQFSNSRSEMNVSTLELGDSALYLCASSGGQAYYEQYFGPGTRLTVT.

This clonotype was observed many times. This chain connects TRBV27 to TRBJ2-6, with a possible D match to TRBD2 (5 bases). V lost 7 bases and J 2 bases, leaving 15 bases between the germline ends. CDR1 is MNHEY, CDR2 SMNVEV, per germline (reference sequence). The CDR3 loop spans 16 amino acids. This chain's CDR3 is CASKEVGRTGANVLTF. In DNA form, the CDR3 reads TGTGCCAGCAAGGAGGTGGGAAGGACTGGGGCCAACGTCCTGACTTTC.

This clonotype was observed a handful of times. The chain has TRBV18 and TRBJ1-1, with D hard to call. The V gene lost 2 bases and the J gene lost 4 bases, with 14 bases spanning the gap. CDR3 length: 15 residues. The germline V gene encodes CDR1 KGHSH and CDR2 LQKENI. The CDR3 here is CASSPGGEDATEAFF. CDR3 nucleotides: TGTGCCAGCTCACCAGGAGGAGAAGATGCCACTGAAGCTTTCTTT. Full variable domain (missing parts from reference TRBV18 and TRBJ1-1): NAGVMQNPRHLVRRRGQEARLRCSPMKGHSHVYWYRQLPEEGLKFMVYLQKENIIDESGMPKERFSAEFPKEGPSILRIQQVVRGDSAAYFCASSPGGEDATEAFFGQGTRLTVV.

This clonotype came up a few times. The gene calls are TRBV18 and TRBJ2-7; D is unresolved. V lost 2 bases and J 2 bases, leaving 16 bases between the germline ends. This CDR3 is 16 amino acids long. CDR1 is KGHSH and CDR2 is LQKENI in the germline V gene. The CDR3 spells CASSPIGAPPAYEQYF. CDR3 nucleotide sequence: TGTGCCAGCTCACCAATAGGCGCACCCCCGGCCTACGAGCAGTACTTC. The full variable domain, rest sourced from reference TRBV18 and TRBJ2-7, is NAGVMQNPRHLVRRRGQEARLRCSPMKGHSHVYWYRQLPEEGLKFMVYLQKENIIDESGMPKERFSAEFPKEGPSILRIQQVVRGDSAAYFCASSPIGAPPAYEQYFGPGTRLTVT.

This clonotype has only a few counts. The chain combines TRBV12-3 or TRBV12-4 with TRBJ1-2; no firm D call. Trimming left V 4 bases short and J 2 bases short, with 17 bases between. CDR3 length: 16 amino acids. CDR3 coding DNA: TGTGCCAGCAGTTATCGGGCCCTATCTTCAAACTATGGCTACACCTTC. Protein product: CASSYRALSSNYGYTF.

At least ten counts were recorded for this clonotype. CDR3 nucleotide sequence: TGTGCCAGCAGCTTTAGACAGGGGACCCAATATCAGCCCCAGCATTTT. This translates into CASSFRQGTQYQPQHF. The J gene is TRBJ1-5, the V gene TRBV7-2; 8 bases align to TRBD1. V lost 3 bases to trimming and J lost 5 bases; unmatched junction nucleotides: 9. This CDR3 has 16 amino acids. Germline CDR1 and CDR2: SGHTA and FQGNSA.

The genes are TRBV9 and TRBJ2-3, with D perhaps TRBD1 or TRBD2 (7 bases each). CDR1 and CDR2 from the germline V gene are SGDLS and YYNGEE. The CDR3 covers 16 residues. V was cut by 4 bases and J by 6 bases, with 21 bases left in between. This CDR3 reads CASSLQGGLGWDTQYF. In DNA form, the CDR3 reads TGTGCCAGCAGCCTCCAGGGGGGGCTGGGTTGGGATACGCAGTATTTT.

This clonotype was seen repeatedly, ten times or more. The chain employs TRBV4-3 and TRBJ1-2, with 9 bases that match TRBD1. The CDR3 is made up of 16 amino acids. The ends lost 0 bases at V and 4 bases at J; junction bases unmatched: 6. Per germline, CDR1 LGHNA and CDR2 YSLEER. CDR3 in amino acids: CASSQEPGQGVYGYTF. CDR3 nucleotide sequence: TGCGCCAGCAGCCAAGAACCGGGACAGGGAGTCTATGGCTACACCTTC.

This clonotype was observed a handful of times. V gene TRBV6-5 combines with J gene TRBJ1-2, with 8 bases identical to TRBD1. Germline lookup yields CDR1 MNHEY and CDR2 SVGAGI. Trimming removed 5 bases from V and 6 bases from J; junction bases left unmatched: 17. The CDR3 runs to 17 residues. CDR3 in DNA: TGTGCCAGCAGTGCCCCGCCATGGACAGGGAGAGAAGATGGCTACACCTTC. As protein: CASSAPPWTGREDGYTF.